The 22 T cell receptor beta chains below come from one sample, sequenced in a study of CD8+ T cells in alopecia areata. cDNA reverse transcribed from extracted RNA served as the sequencing template. Method: immunoSEQ multiplex PCR; TCRdb's copy keeps in-frame clones and lacks some. Of about 190,000 clones in the sample, more than 55% were seen once. Treatment given: oral pan-JAK inhibitor, 5-10 mg twice daily. This specimen was CD4+ T cells sorted from blood, taken around week 49, from a patient treated with tofacitinib. The receptors originated from a human donor with alopecia areata.

The chain joins TRBV4-1 to TRBJ2-7, with D maybe TRBD1 (6 bases). Germline CDR1 and CDR2: MGHRA and YSYEKL. The CDR3 covers 13 residues. V lost 1 base and J 6 bases, leaving 10 bases between the germline ends. The CDR3 DNA is TGCGCCAGCAGCCAAGGGAGGACAGCCGAGCAGTACTTC. As protein: CASSQGRTAEQYF.

The chain employs TRBV5-1 and TRBJ1-5; D perhaps matches TRBD1 (5 bases). V was pared by 0 bases and J by 5 bases, with 12 bases between. The germline gives CDR1 SGHRS, CDR2 YFSETQ. This CDR3 spans 15 amino acids. The CDR3 here is CASSLAGEEDQPQHF. The CDR3 DNA follows: TGCGCCAGCAGCTTGGCGGGGGAAGAGGATCAGCCCCAGCATTTT.

There are a few counts of this clone. The chain recombines TRBV19 with TRBJ2-3; D remains ambiguous. This CDR3 comprises 12 residues. V lost 3 bases and J lost 6, with 7 bases in between. Germline CDR1 and CDR2: LNHDA and SQIVND (reference sequence). This CDR3 reads CASSIGQDTQYF. CDR3 in DNA: TGTGCCAGTAGTATTGGGCAGGATACGCAGTATTTT. Variable domain in full (rest from reference TRBV19 and TRBJ2-3): DGGITQSPKYLFRKEGQNVTLSCEQNLNHDAMYWYRQDPGQGLRLIYYSQIVNDFQKGDIAEGYSVSREKKESFPLTVTSAQKNPTAFYLCASSIGQDTQYFGPGTRLTVL.

V usage is TRBV19 and J usage is TRBJ2-2, with a weak D call TRBD2 (6 bases). Germline V gene sequence: CDR1 LNHDA, CDR2 SQIVND (reference sequence). Deletions cut 6 bases from V and 4 bases from J, with 24 bases between. This CDR3 has 18 amino acids. The CDR3 protein is CASRSSLGRQLSTGELFF. CDR3 DNA: TGTGCCAGTAGATCATCACTTGGGAGGCAGCTTAGCACCGGGGAGCTGTTTTTT.

The V and J genes are TRBV30 and TRBJ1-1; TRBD1 matches at 7 bases. Germline CDR1 is GTSNPN and CDR2 is SVGIG (reference sequence). The CDR3 extends over 12 amino acids. V lost 5 bases to trimming and J lost 11 bases; unmatched junction nucleotides: 11. The CDR3 nucleotides are TGTGCCTGGGAGACAGGGCGAGGGACGGCTTTCTTT. Residues: CAWETGRGTAFF. Using reference TRBV30 and TRBJ1-1 for the parts outside the CDR3, the full variable domain is SQTIHQWPATLVQPVGSPLSLECTVEGTSNPNLYWYRQAAGRGLQLLFYSVGIGQISSEVPQNLSASRPQDRQFILSSKKLLLSDSGFYLCAWETGRGTAFFGQGTRLTVV.

For the CDR3, the DNA is TGTGCCAGCAGTTGGGGGCGCGGGCCGGCTTTCTTT. It yields the protein CASSWGRGPAFF. J is TRBJ1-1 and V is TRBV25-1; TRBD1 might be the D (6 bases). This CDR3 has 12 amino acids. From germline, CDR1 is MGHDK and CDR2 SYGVNS. V was pared by 5 bases and J by 11 bases, with 15 bases between.

This clone was recorded only once. The chain links TRBV30 to TRBJ1-6; perhaps TRBD1 as D (6 bases). The CDR3 loop spans 14 amino acids. Trimming removed 7 bases from V and 5 bases from J, with 15 bases in between. Germline assignment: CDR1 GTSNPN and CDR2 SVGIG (reference sequence). The CDR3 DNA reads TGTGCCTCCGCGACAGGAGTAAATAATTCACCCCTCCACTTT. As protein: CASATGVNNSPLHF.

The CDR3 is CASAGTGNQPQHF. The CDR3 nucleotides are TGTGCCAGCGCCGGGACAGGGAATCAGCCCCAGCATTTT. The chain employs TRBV27 and TRBJ1-5, with 9 nucleotides matching TRBD1. V gave up 8 bases and J gave up 4 bases; unmatched junction bases: 3. This CDR3 spans 13 amino acids. Germline CDR1 MNHEY, CDR2 SMNVEV (reference sequence).

In this sample, this clone turned up once. The CDR3 DNA reads as TGCGCCAGCAGCCGCGACAGTCCCCAGCTGGCTGAAGCTTTCTTT. This codes for CASSRDSPQLAEAFF. V usage is TRBV5-1 and J usage is TRBJ1-1; weak D call: TRBD1 (5 bases). Germline loops: CDR1 SGHRS, CDR2 YFSETQ. The CDR3 consists of 15 residues. The germline V and J ends were trimmed by 4 bases and 6 bases, with 19 bases remaining between them.

The chain joins TRBV9 to TRBJ2-2, with 9 bases identical to TRBD1. The CDR3 is 15 residues long. V shed 0 bases and J 4 bases; nucleotides not matched to a gene: 1. Germline assignment: CDR1 SGDLS and CDR2 YYNGEE. This CDR3 reads CASSVEQGATGELFF. The DNA of the CDR3 is TGTGCCAGCAGCGTAGAACAGGGGGCCACCGGGGAGCTGTTTTTT.

This rearrangement joins TRBV30 to TRBJ2-2, with D possibly being TRBD1 or TRBD2 (5 bases each). The V gene lost 0 bases and the J gene lost 9 bases, with 11 bases spanning the gap. The CDR3 spans 13 residues. Per germline, CDR1 GTSNPN and CDR2 SVGIG (reference sequence). The CDR3 loop is CAWSVEGFRELFF. CDR3 coding DNA: TGTGCCTGGAGTGTAGAGGGGTTCCGGGAGCTGTTTTTT.

The chain is built from TRBV5-1 and TRBJ2-1; 8 positions agree with TRBD2. The J segment lost 10 bases and the V segment lost 4 bases, leaving 13 bases of the junction unmatched. The germline V gene encodes CDR1 SGHRS and CDR2 YFSETQ. The CDR3 length is 15 residues. The CDR3 here is CASSQPGLEVGEQFF. CDR3 DNA: TGCGCCAGCAGCCAACCGGGACTAGAGGTTGGGGAGCAGTTCTTC.

This clone turned up a few times. This chain connects TRBV19 to TRBJ1-2, with 7 bases that match TRBD1. J was trimmed by 2 bases and V by 7 bases; bases with no gene match: 13. This CDR3 comprises 16 residues. Per germline, CDR1 LNHDA and CDR2 SQIVND (reference sequence). The CDR3 region is CASTDLIGRGNYGYTF. CDR3 in DNA: TGTGCCAGTACCGACCTCATCGGCAGGGGGAACTATGGCTACACCTTC.

The V gene is TRBV29-1, the J gene TRBJ1-5; D is perhaps TRBD1 (5 bases). The CDR3 contains 13 residues. V lost 7 bases and J 5 bases, leaving 15 bases between the germline ends. CDR1 is SQVTM, CDR2 ANQGSEA, per germline. CDR3 protein: CSARGLWDQPQHF. CDR3 in DNA: TGCAGCGCTAGGGGCCTTTGGGATCAGCCCCAGCATTTT.

V is TRBV29-1 and J is TRBJ2-7; D is unclear. CDR1 and CDR2 (germline): SQVTM, ANQGSEA. With 1 base removed from V and 0 bases from J, the gap between germline ends came to 7 bases. The length of the CDR3 is 13 residues. In DNA, the CDR3 is TGCAGCGTTGAAGGGCAGCCCTCCTACGAGCAGTACTTC. Protein sequence: CSVEGQPSYEQYF.

This sequence joins TRBV5-6 and TRBJ1-2; D is perhaps TRBD1 (6 bases). Trimming removed 2 bases at V and 2 bases at J, with 10 bases between. This CDR3 is built from 14 residues. Germline-derived CDR1 and CDR2 are SGHDT and YYEEEE. CDR3 in DNA: TGTGCCAGCAGCTTCGGGACAAAAAACTATGGCTACACCTTC. Protein product: CASSFGTKNYGYTF.

J is TRBJ2-5 and V is TRBV29-1; a possible D gene is TRBD1 (5 bases). Trimming stripped 6 bases from V and 5 bases from J, with 22 bases between. Looked up from germline, CDR1 is SQVTM and CDR2 is ANQGSEA. The CDR3 loop spans 15 amino acids. The CDR3 DNA reads as TGCAGCGTGGACAACCCGGGCCATACAGTGGAGACCCAGTACTTC. Translated, it gives CSVDNPGHTVETQYF.

As concerns this clone: Other nucleotide sequences from this sample produce the same CDR3. The J gene is TRBJ2-7, the V gene TRBV20-1; D unclear. From germline, CDR1 is DFQATT and CDR2 SNEGSKA (reference sequence). The length of the CDR3 is 11 residues. V lost 0 bases and J lost 2, with 2 bases in between. CDR3 nucleotide sequence: TGCAGTGCTAGAGAAACCTACGAGCAGTACTTC. This translates into CSARETYEQYF.

Note on this clone: Other DNA sequences in the same sample also yield this CDR3. The chain combines TRBV30 with TRBJ1-2, with 7 positions matching TRBD1. The V and J ends lost 1 base and 5 bases, in that order; junction bases with no gene match: 4. This CDR3 region has 13 residues. Germline assignment: CDR1 GTSNPN and CDR2 SVGIG (reference sequence). The chain's CDR3 is CAWSATGVYGYTF. In nucleotides, the CDR3 is TGTGCCTGGAGTGCCACAGGGGTTTATGGCTACACCTTC.

The V call is TRBV7-2, the J call TRBJ2-5; D is unclear. CDR3 size: 14 residues. Trimming shortened V by 11 bases and J by 3 bases, and 19 bases separated the two germline ends. The V gene's germline CDR1 is SGHTA and CDR2 FQGNSA. The CDR3 DNA reads TGTGCCTCACCCCCGGGTGTGTTGGAAGAGACCCAGTACTTC. It yields the protein CASPPGVLEETQYF.

The CDR3 sequence: CASSLGGGREETQYF. As DNA, the CDR3 is TGTGCCAGCAGCTTGGGCGGGGGCCGGGAAGAGACCCAGTACTTC. V gene TRBV7-2 combines with J gene TRBJ2-5; possibly TRBD2 for D (7 bases). Trimming took off 3 bases at V and 3 bases at J, with 14 bases between the two ends. This CDR3 is built from 15 residues. Germline values: CDR1 SGHTA, CDR2 FQGNSA.

The chain combines TRBV9 with TRBJ2-5; 7 nucleotides align to TRBD1. The CDR3 sequence is 14 residues long. J lost 6 bases, V lost 0 bases, and 5 bases had no gene match. Germline CDR1 is SGDLS and CDR2 is YYNGEE. The CDR3 nucleotides are TGTGCCAGCAGCGTAGACGAGGGGGCGAAGACCCAGTACTTC. Residues: CASSVDEGAKTQYF.